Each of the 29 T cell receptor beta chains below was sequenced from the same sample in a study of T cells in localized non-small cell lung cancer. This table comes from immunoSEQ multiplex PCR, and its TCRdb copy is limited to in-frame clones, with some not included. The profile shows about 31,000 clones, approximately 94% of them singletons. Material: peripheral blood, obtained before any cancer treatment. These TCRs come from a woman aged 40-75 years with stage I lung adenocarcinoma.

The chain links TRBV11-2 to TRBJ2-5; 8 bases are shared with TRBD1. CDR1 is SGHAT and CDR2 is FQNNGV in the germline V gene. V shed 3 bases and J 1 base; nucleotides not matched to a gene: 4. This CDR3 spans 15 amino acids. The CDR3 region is CASSLWGQVQETQYF. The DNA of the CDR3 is TGTGCCAGCAGCTTGTGGGGACAGGTCCAAGAGACCCAGTACTTC.

The CDR3 sequence: CAIYPTNEKLFF. DNA for the CDR3: TGTGCCATTTACCCTACTAATGAAAAACTGTTTTTT. This chain uses TRBV2 with TRBJ1-4, with D uncertain. Germline V gives CDR1 SNHLY, CDR2 FYNNEI. The CDR3 is made up of 12 amino acids. Trimming shortened V by 10 bases and J by 2 bases, and 8 bases separated the two germline ends.

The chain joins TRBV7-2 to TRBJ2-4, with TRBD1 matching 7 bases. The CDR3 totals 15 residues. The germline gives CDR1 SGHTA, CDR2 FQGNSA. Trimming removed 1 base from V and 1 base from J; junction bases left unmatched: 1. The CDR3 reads CASSLEGAAKNIQYF. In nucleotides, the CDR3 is TGTGCCAGCAGCTTAGAGGGGGCGGCCAAAAACATTCAGTACTTC.

The CDR3 nucleotides read TGTGCCAGCAGCCCGGGGGGGGTCGAGCTCGGGGGCTACACCTTC. Translation gives CASSPGGVELGGYTF. The genes are TRBV27 and TRBJ1-2; D is perhaps TRBD1 (5 bases). From germline, CDR1 is MNHEY and CDR2 SMNVEV (reference sequence). This CDR3 comprises 15 residues. V was pared by 6 bases and J by 8 bases, with 22 bases between.

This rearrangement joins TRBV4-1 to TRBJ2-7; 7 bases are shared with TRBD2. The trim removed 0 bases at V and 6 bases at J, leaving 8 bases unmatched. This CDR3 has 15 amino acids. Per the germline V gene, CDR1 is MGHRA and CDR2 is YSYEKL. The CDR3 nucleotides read TGCGCCAGCAGCCAAGAGGCGGGAGCCTTGGGCGAGCAGTACTTC. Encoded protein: CASSQEAGALGEQYF.

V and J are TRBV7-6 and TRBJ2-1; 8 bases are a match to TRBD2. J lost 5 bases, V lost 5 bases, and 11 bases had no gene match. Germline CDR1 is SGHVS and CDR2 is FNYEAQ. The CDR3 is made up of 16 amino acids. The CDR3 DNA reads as TGTGCCAGCAGCCCCGGCCTAGCGGGTAGGGACAATGAGCAGTTCTTC. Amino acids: CASSPGLAGRDNEQFF.

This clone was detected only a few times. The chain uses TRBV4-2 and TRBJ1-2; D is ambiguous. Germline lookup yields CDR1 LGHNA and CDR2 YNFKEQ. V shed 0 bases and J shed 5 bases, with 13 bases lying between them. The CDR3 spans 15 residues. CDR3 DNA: TGTGCCAGCAGCCAAGATGGAGGAGGACGGTATGGCTACACCTTC. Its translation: CASSQDGGGRYGYTF.

DNA for the CDR3: TGTGCCAGCAGCTTTGGATTCCCCGGGGAGCTGTTTTTT. It is translated as CASSFGFPGELFF. The rearrangement links TRBV5-5 to TRBJ2-2; D remains unclear. Between the trimmed V and J ends, which lost 2 bases and 6 bases, there was a span of 8 bases. CDR1 and CDR2 (germline): SGHKS, YYEKEE (reference sequence). The CDR3 sequence is 13 residues long.

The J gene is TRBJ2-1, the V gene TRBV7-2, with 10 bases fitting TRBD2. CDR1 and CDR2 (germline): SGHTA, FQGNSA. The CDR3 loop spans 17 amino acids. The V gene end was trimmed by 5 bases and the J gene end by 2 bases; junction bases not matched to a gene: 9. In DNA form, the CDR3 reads TGTGCCAGCAGCCCGGATTCTAGCGGGGGCCCCTACAATGAGCAGTTCTTC. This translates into CASSPDSSGGPYNEQFF.

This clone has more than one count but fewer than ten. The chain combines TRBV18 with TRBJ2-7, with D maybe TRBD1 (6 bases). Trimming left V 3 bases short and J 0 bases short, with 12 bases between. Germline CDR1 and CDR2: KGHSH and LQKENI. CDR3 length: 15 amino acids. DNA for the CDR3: TGTGCCAGCTCACCCGACAGGACCTACTCCTACGAGCAGTACTTC. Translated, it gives CASSPDRTYSYEQYF.

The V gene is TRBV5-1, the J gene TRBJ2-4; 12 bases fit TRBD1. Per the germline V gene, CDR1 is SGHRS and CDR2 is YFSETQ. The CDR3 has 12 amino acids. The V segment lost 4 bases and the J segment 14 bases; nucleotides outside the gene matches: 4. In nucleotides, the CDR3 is TGCGCCAGCAGCCAGGGACAGGGGGCCGAGTACTTC. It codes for CASSQGQGAEYF. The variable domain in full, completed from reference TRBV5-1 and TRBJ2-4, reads KAGVTQTPRYLIKTRGQQVTLSCSPISGHRSVSWYQQTPGQGLQFLFEYFSETQRNKGNFPGRFSGRQFSNSRSEMNVSTLELGDSALYLCASSQGQGAEYFGAGTRLSVL.

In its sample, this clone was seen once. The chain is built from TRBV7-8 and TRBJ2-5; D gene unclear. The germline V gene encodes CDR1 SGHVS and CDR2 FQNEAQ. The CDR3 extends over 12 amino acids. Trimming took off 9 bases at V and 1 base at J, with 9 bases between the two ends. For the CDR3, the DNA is TGTGCCAGTTATGGGCCCCAAGAGACCCAGTACTTC. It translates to CASYGPQETQYF.

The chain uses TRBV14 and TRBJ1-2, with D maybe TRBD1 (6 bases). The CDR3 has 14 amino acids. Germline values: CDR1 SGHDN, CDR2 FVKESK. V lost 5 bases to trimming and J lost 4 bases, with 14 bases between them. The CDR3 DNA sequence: TGTGCCAGCAGCACGCAGGGGCAGGCCTATGGCTACACCTTC. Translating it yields CASSTQGQAYGYTF.

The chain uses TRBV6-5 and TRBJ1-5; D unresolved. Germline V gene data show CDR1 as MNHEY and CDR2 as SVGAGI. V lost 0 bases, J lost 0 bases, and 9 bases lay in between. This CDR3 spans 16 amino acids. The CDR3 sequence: CASSYSGHFSNQPQHF. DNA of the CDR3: TGTGCCAGCAGTTACTCGGGTCATTTTAGCAATCAGCCCCAGCATTTT.

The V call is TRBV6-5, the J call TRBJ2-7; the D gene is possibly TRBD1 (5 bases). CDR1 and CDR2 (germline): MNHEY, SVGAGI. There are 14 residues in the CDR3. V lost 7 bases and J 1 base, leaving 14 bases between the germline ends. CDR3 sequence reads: CASTTATASYEQYF. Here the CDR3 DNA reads TGTGCCAGCACAACTGCGACAGCATCCTACGAGCAGTACTTC.

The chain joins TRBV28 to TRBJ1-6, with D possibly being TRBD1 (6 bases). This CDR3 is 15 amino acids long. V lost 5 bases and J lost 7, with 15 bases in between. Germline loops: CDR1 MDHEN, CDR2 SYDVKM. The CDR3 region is CASSPRGGGNSPLHF. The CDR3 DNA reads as TGTGCCAGCAGTCCTAGGGGGGGTGGGAATTCACCCCTCCACTTT.

CDR3 nucleotides: TGTGCCAGTAGTATATCCCAGGGGCGCGTCTATGGCTACACCTTC. Translated: CASSISQGRVYGYTF. The V and J genes are TRBV19 and TRBJ1-2; tentative D call: TRBD1 (6 bases). The germline V gene has CDR1 LNHDA and CDR2 SQIVND (reference sequence). Between the trimmed V and J ends, which lost 2 bases and 4 bases, there was a span of 14 bases. The CDR3 consists of 15 residues.

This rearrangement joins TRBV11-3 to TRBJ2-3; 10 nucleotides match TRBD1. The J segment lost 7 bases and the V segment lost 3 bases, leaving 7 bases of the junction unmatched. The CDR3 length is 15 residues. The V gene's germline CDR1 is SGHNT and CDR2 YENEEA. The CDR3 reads CASSFPGQGKNTQYF. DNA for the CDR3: TGTGCCAGCAGCTTTCCGGGACAGGGGAAAAATACGCAGTATTTT. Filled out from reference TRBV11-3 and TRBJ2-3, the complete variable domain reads EAGVVQSPRYKIIEKKQPVAFWCNPISGHNTLYWYLQNLGQGPELLIRYENEEAVDDSQLPKDRFSAERLKGVDSTLKIQPAELGDSAVYLCASSFPGQGKNTQYFGPGTRLTVL.

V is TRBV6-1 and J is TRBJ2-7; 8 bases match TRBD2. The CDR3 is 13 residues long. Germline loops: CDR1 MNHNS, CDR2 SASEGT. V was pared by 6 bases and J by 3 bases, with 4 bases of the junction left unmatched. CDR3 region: CASRRTSSYEQYF. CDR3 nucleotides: TGTGCCAGCAGGAGGACTAGCAGCTACGAGCAGTACTTC.

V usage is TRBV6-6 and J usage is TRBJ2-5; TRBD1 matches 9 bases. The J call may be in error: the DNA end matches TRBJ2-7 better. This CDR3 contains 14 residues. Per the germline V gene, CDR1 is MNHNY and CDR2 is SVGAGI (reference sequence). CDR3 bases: TGTGCCAGCAGTCAGGGGGACAGGGTGTACGAGCAGTACTTC. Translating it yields CASSQGDRVYEQYF.

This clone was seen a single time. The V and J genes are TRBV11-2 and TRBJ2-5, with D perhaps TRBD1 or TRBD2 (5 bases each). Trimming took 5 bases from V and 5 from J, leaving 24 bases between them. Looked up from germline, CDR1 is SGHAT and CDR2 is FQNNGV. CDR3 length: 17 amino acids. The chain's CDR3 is CASSPRSYEGLRETQYF. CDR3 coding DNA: TGTGCCAGCAGCCCGAGGTCCTATGAGGGGCTACGGGAGACCCAGTACTTC.

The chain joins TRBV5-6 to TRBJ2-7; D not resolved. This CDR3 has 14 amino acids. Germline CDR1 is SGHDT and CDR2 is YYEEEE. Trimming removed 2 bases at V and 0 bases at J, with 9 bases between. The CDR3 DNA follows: TGTGCCAGCAGCTTCTTGGCGTCCTCCTACGAGCAGTACTTC. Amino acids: CASSFLASSYEQYF. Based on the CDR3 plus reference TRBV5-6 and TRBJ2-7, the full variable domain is DAGVTQSPTHLIKTRGQQVTLRCSPKSGHDTVSWYQQALGQGPQFIFQYYEEEERQRGNFPDRFSGHQFPNYSSELNVNALLLGDSALYLCASSFLASSYEQYFGPGTRLTVT.

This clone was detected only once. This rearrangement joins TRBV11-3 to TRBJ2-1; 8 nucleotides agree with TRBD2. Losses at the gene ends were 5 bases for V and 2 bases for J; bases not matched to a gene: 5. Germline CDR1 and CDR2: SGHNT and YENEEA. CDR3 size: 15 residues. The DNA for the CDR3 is TGTGCCAGCAGCCCCGGGGGGGGCCCCTACAATGAGCAGTTCTTC. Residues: CASSPGGGPYNEQFF.

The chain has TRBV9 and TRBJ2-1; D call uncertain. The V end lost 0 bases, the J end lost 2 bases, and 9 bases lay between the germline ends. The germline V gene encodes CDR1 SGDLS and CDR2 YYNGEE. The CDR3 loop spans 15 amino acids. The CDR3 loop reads CASSVEQNTYNEQFF. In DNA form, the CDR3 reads TGTGCCAGCAGCGTAGAACAGAACACCTACAATGAGCAGTTCTTC.

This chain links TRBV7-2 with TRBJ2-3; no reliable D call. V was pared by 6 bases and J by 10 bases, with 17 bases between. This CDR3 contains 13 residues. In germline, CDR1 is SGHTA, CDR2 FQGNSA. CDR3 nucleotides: TGTGCCAGCAGGCAGAGCCTTGAAGGTGCGCAGTATTTT. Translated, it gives CASRQSLEGAQYF.

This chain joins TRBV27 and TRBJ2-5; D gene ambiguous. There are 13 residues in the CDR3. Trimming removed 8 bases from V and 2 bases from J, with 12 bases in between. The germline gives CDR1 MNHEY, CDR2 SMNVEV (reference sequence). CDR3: CASRMAAQETQYF. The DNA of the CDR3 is TGTGCCAGCCGTATGGCTGCACAAGAGACCCAGTACTTC.

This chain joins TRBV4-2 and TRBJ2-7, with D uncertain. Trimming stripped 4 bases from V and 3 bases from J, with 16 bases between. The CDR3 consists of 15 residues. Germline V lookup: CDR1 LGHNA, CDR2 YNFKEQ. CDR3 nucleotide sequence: TGTGCCAGCAGCCCCGAGGTTGTGGGGTTCTACGAGCAGTACTTC. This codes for CASSPEVVGFYEQYF.

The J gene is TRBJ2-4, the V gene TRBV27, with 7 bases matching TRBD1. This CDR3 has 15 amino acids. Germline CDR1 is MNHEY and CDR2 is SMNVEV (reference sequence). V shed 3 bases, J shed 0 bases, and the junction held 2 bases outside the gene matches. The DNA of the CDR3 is TGTGCCAGCAGTTTGGACAGGCTAGCCAAAAACATTCAGTACTTC. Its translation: CASSLDRLAKNIQYF.

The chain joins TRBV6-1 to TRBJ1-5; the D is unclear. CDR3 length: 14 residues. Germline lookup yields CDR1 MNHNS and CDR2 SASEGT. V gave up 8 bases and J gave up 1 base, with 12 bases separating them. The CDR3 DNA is TGTGCCAGCCTCGAGAACGTCAGCAATCAGCCCCAGCATTTT. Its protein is CASLENVSNQPQHF.